The clone carrying this T cell receptor beta chain was found once. The antigen is not known. This record belongs to a study of OX40 agonist ivuxolimab in advanced cancers. The table came from immunoSEQ multiplex PCR; TCRdb's copy has only in-frame clones and leaves some out. The repertoire holds about 17,000 clones, with around 88% as singletons. Broader study findings: CD8+ T cells averaged more expanded clones than CD4+.

V lost 3 bases and J lost 5, with 12 bases in between. CDR1 and CDR2 (germline): SGDLS, YYNGEE. The CDR3 has 13 amino acids. This TCR came from an adult with an advanced solid tumor such as melanoma, head and neck, liver or kidney cancer. The chain joins TRBV9 to TRBJ2-7; a weak D match, TRBD2 (5 bases). The material sequenced was CD4+ or CD8+ T cells sorted from blood, taken in a trial of the OX40 agonist ivuxolimab. CDR3 sequence (DNA): TGTGCCAGCAGCGGCTCCGTCGGGGACGAGCAGTACTTC. Its translation: CASSGSVGDEQYF.